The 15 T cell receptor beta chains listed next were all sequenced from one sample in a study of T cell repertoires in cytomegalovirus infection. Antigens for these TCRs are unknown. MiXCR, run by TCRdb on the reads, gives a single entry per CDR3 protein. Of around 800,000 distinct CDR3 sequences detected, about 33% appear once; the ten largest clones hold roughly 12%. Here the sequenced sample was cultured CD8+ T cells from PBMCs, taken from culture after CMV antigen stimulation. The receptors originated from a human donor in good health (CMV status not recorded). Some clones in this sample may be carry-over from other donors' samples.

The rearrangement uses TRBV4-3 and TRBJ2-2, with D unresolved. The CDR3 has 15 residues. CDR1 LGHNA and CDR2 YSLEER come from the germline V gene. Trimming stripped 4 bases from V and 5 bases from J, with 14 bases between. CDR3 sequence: CASSPSPGRTGELFF. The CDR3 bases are TGCGCCAGCAGCCCGAGCCCCGGCCGAACCGGGGAGCTGTTTTTT.

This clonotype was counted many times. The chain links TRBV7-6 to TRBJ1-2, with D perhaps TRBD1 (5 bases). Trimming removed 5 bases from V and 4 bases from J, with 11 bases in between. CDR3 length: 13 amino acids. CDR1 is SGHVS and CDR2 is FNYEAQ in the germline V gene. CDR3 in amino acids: CASSPGSPYGYTF. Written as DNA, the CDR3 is TGTGCCAGCAGCCCAGGGAGCCCCTATGGCTACACCTTC.

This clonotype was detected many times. Here the CDR3 DNA reads TGTGCCAGCAGCTTAGTAACAGGGGGTTGGAACACTGAAGCTTTCTTT. Translated, it gives CASSLVTGGWNTEAFF. The chain combines TRBV7-8 with TRBJ1-1, with 8 nucleotides matching TRBD1. The ends lost 1 base at V and 1 base at J; junction bases unmatched: 5. The V gene's germline CDR1 is SGHVS and CDR2 FQNEAQ. The CDR3 spans 16 residues. Together with reference TRBV7-8 and TRBJ1-1, the CDR3 gives the full variable domain: GAGVSQSPRYKVAKRGQDVALRCDPISGHVSLFWYQQALGQGPEFLTYFQNEAQLDKSGLPSDRFFAERPEGSVSTLKIQRTQQEDSAVYLCASSLVTGGWNTEAFFGQGTRLTVV.

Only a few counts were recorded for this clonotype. The CDR3 bases are TGCGCCAGCAGGGGGACTAGCGGGGGGGAGACCAAAAACATTCAGTACTTC. This codes for CASRGTSGGETKNIQYF. This rearrangement joins TRBV4-1 to TRBJ2-4, with 16 bases fitting TRBD2. Germline loops: CDR1 MGHRA, CDR2 YSYEKL. This CDR3 spans 17 amino acids. Unmatched junction bases numbered 4, after V lost 6 bases and J lost 2 bases.

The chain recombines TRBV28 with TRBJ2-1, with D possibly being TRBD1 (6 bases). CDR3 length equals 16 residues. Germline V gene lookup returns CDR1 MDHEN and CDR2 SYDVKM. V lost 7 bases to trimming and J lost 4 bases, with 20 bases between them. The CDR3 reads CASIQARDTNYNEQFF. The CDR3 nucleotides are TGTGCCAGCATTCAGGCCCGGGACACCAATTACAATGAGCAGTTCTTC.

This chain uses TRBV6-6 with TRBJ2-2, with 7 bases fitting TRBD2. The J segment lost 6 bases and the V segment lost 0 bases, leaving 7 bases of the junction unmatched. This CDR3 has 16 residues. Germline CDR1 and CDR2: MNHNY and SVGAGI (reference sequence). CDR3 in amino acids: CASSYSIGGLAGELFF. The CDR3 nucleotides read TGTGCCAGCAGTTACTCCATCGGGGGGTTAGCCGGGGAGCTGTTTTTT.

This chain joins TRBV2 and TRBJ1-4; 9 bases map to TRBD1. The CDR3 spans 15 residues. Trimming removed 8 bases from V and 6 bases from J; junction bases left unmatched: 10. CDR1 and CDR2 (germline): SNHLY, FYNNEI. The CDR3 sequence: CASGQGPLRYEKLFF. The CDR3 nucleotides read TGTGCCAGCGGACAGGGGCCGCTTCGGTATGAAAAACTGTTTTTT.

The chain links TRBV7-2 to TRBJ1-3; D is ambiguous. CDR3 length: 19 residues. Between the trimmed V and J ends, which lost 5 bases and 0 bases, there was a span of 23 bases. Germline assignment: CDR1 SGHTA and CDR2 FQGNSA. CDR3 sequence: CASSPQPAQPLSSGNTIYF. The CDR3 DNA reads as TGTGCCAGCAGCCCCCAGCCGGCCCAACCCTTAAGCTCTGGAAACACCATATATTTT.

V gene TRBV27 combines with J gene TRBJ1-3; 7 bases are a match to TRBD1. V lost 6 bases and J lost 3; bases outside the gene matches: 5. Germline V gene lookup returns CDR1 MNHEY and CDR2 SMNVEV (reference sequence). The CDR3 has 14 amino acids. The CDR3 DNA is TGTGCCAGCAGGAGAGGGGGCGGTGGAAACACCATATATTTT. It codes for CASRRGGGGNTIYF.

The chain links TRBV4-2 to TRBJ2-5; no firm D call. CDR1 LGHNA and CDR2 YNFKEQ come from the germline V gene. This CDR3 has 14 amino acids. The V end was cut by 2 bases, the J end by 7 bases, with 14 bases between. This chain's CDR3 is CASSQPRTAGTQYF. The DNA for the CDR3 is TGTGCCAGCAGCCAACCCCGCACAGCCGGGACCCAGTACTTC.

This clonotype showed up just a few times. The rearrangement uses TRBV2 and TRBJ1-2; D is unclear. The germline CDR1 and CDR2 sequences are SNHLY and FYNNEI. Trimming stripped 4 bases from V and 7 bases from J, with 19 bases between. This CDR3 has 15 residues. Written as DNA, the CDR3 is TGTGCCAGCAGTGCGTACGGCCAGGACTCGACTGGCTACACCTTC. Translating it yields CASSAYGQDSTGYTF.

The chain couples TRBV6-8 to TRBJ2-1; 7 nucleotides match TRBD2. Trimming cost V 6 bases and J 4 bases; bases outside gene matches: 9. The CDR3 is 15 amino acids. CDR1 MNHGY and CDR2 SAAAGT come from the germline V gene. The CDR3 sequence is CASRLGGTPYNEQFF. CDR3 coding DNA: TGTGCCAGCAGACTGGGGGGGACGCCTTACAATGAGCAGTTCTTC.

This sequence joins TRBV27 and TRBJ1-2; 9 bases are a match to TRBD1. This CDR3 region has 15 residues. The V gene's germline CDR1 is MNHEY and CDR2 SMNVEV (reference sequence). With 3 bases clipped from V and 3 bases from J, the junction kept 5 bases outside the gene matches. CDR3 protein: CASSFWTGDHYGYTF. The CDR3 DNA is TGTGCCAGCAGTTTCTGGACAGGGGATCACTATGGCTACACCTTC.

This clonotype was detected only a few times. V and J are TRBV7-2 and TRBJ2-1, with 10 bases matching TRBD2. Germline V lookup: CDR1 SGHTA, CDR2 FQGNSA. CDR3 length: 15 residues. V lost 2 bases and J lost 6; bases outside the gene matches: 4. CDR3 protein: CASSLKRGGPNEQFF. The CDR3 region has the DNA TGTGCCAGCAGCTTAAAGCGGGGGGGCCCCAATGAGCAGTTCTTC.

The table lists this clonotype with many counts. The CDR3 sequence: CATSDFNSSYEQYV. The CDR3 region has the DNA TGTGCCACCAGTGATTTTAACAGCTCCTACGAGCAGTACGTC. V and J are TRBV24-1 and TRBJ2-7; no clear D. V was shortened by 1 base and J by 0 bases, with 6 bases between the two germline ends. Germline V gene sequence: CDR1 KGHDR, CDR2 SFDVKD. This CDR3 contains 14 residues.